A single sample gave rise to the 3 T cell receptor beta chains below, sequenced in a study of CD8+ T cells in alopecia areata. Following extraction, RNA underwent reverse transcription to cDNA, which served as the sequencing template. Using immunoSEQ multiplex PCR, the repertoire was profiled, and TCRdb retains in-frame clones only, with some absent. The table lists about 110,000 clones, with no singletons. The sequenced sample consisted of lesional skin. The receptor set was obtained from a C3H/HeJ mouse with alopecia areata. The strain's MHC type: H2-k.

Only a few counts were recorded for this clone. Gene names refer to mouse genes. CDR3 residues: CASSSGDRVVTEVFF. CDR3 DNA (partial): TGTGCCAGCAGTTCAGGGGACAGGGTAGTCACA. The chain uses TRBV19 and TRBJ1-1, with 9 bases lining up with TRBD1. The read halts 4 residues ahead of the CDR3 end, with the missing end drawn from the germline J gene. V lost 4 bases and J lost 4; bases outside the gene matches: 8. This CDR3 region has 15 residues. Germline V lookup: CDR1 FNHDT, CDR2 SITEND (reference sequence).

This clone was recorded a few times. Mouse germline and gene names are used. The read stops 4 residues short of the end of the CDR3; the missing end is completed from the germline J gene. This chain joins TRBV13-3 and TRBJ1-4; 10 nucleotides line up with TRBD1. Trimming took 4 bases from V and 5 from J; bases not matched to a gene: 5. The CDR3 is 15 amino acids. CDR1 NNHDY and CDR2 SYVADS come from the germline V gene. Here the CDR3 reads CASSQGQGKNERLFF. CDR3 DNA (partial): TGTGCCAGCAGTCAGGGACAGGGGAAGAACGAA.

This clone was seen a handful of times. The protein recorded in TCRdb does not match the translated DNA at residue 13; the protein presented here comes from translating the DNA. The gene names here belong to mouse. Read coverage stops 3 residues before the CDR3 terminus; the germline J gene supplies the remainder. The rearrangement uses TRBV1 and TRBJ1-6; 10 bases are a match to TRBD1. TRBJ1-6 is annotated as an ORF whose role is uncertain. V lost 3 bases and J lost 5; bases outside the gene matches: 4. Germline V lookup: CDR1 NSQYPW, CDR2 LRSPGD (reference sequence). The CDR3 runs to 16 residues. The DNA read from the CDR3 is TGCACCTGCAGTGCTTGGGACAGGGGACATAATTCGCCC. Its translation: CTCSAWDRGHNSP. Given in full, the CDR3 is CTCSAWDRGHNSPLYF.